The text below deals with one T cell receptor (beta chain). This sample was taken from a study of blood T cell repertoires in COVID-19. Using immunoSEQ multiplex PCR, the repertoire was profiled, and TCRdb retains in-frame clones only, with some absent. The sample includes 40,000 to 50,000 clones, 80% to 90% seen only once; the top ten take more than 5%. This receptor was taken from a human donor in a cohort sampled during active COVID-19. Sequencing was carried out using peripheral blood.

This CDR3 reads CASSLVDGGTGRQQYF. In DNA form, the CDR3 reads TGTGCCAGCAGCTTAGTCGATGGCGGGACAGGGCGACAGCAGTACTTC. The rearrangement uses TRBV7-9 and TRBJ2-7; 9 nucleotides match TRBD1. The length of the CDR3 is 16 residues. From germline, CDR1 is SEHNR and CDR2 FQNEAQ (reference sequence). After removal of 1 base from V and 8 bases from J, the junction contained 12 bases not matched to a gene.